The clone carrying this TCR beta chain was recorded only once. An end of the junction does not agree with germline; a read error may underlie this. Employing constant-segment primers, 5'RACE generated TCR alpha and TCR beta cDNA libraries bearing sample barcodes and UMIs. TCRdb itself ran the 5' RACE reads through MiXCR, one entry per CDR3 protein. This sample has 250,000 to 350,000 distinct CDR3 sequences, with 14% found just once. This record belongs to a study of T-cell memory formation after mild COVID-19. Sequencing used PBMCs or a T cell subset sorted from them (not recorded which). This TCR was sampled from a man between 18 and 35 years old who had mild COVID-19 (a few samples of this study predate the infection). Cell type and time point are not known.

The CDR3 loop is CASSRPNSEAFF. The CDR3 DNA sequence: TGTGCCAGTAGCCGCCCGAACAGTGAAGCTTTCTTT. The chain combines TRBV27 with TRBJ1-1; D remains ambiguous. This CDR3 spans 12 amino acids. Germline V gene lookup returns CDR1 MNHEY and CDR2 SMNVEV (reference sequence).